This T cell receptor (beta chain) was identified during a study of cytomegalovirus exposure and HLA in healthy donors. The PCR ran on 60 Vbeta and 13 Jbeta primers. Generated by immunoSEQ multiplex PCR, the TCRdb table keeps only in-frame clones and is missing some. The table for this sample gives roughly 58,000 clones. Trimming removed 0 bases at V and 4 bases at J, with 12 bases between. The CDR3 runs to 15 residues. The germline CDR1 and CDR2 sequences are KGHSH and LQKENI. This sequence originates from a woman aged 45-65 years in good health and CMV-seropositive. The V gene is TRBV18, the J gene TRBJ1-1, with D tentatively TRBD1 (5 bases). What was sequenced was PBMCs. The CDR3 coding sequence is TGTGCCAGCTCACCACCCCCCGCCGGGGGCACTGAAGCTTTCTTT. As protein: CASSPPPAGGTEAFF.